The 2 T cell receptor beta chains listed next were all sequenced from one sample in a study of OX40 agonist ivuxolimab in advanced cancers. Clones were sequenced by immunoSEQ multiplex PCR, and TCRdb holds only the in-frame ones, with some missing. The sample contains 55,000 to 75,000 clones, 87% of which appear only once. Sequenced here: CD4+ or CD8+ T cells sorted from blood, sampled in a trial of the OX40 agonist ivuxolimab. The receptors were sampled from an adult with an advanced solid tumor such as melanoma, head and neck, liver or kidney cancer.

The rearrangement links TRBV28 to TRBJ1-5; TRBD1 matches 9 bases. Germline V gene lookup returns CDR1 MDHEN and CDR2 SYDVKM. The CDR3 sequence is 13 residues long. The ends lost 11 bases at V and 3 bases at J; junction bases unmatched: 5. The DNA of the CDR3 is TGTGCCTCGGGGACAGGGAACAATCAGCCCCAGCATTTT. Amino acid sequence: CASGTGNNQPQHF. Filled out from reference TRBV28 and TRBJ1-5, the complete variable domain reads DVKVTQSSRYLVKRTGEKVFLECVQDMDHENMFWYRQDPGLGLRLIYFSYDVKMKEKGDIPEGYSVSREKKERFSLILESASTNQTSMYLCASGTGNNQPQHFGDGTRLSIL.

This chain links TRBV27 with TRBJ2-3, with unresolved D. Trimming shortened V by 3 bases and J by 0 bases, and 7 bases separated the two germline ends. The CDR3 has 14 residues. Germline assignment: CDR1 MNHEY and CDR2 SMNVEV (reference sequence). DNA of the CDR3: TGTGCCAGCAGTTTGGCAAGGAGCACAGATACGCAGTATTTT. Its protein is CASSLARSTDTQYF.